This T cell receptor beta chain was obtained from a study of vaccination and CD4 T cells after COVID-19. As regards this clonotype: What it recognizes is unknown.

Sequencing of cultured CD4+ T cell DNA used the Oncomine TCR Beta short-read assay. MiXCR, applied by TCRdb to the PCR reads, yields one record per CDR3 protein. The repertoire consists of 8,800 or so distinct CDR3 sequences, with 40% to 55% occurring once and the leading ten covering about 18%. This CDR3 spans 14 amino acids. The V end was cut by 7 bases, the J end by 1 base, with 13 bases between. Looked up from germline, CDR1 is LNHDA and CDR2 is SQIVND (reference sequence). Treatment meaning: approximately nine-day PBMC culture with coronavirus spike peptide pools or control peptides (ViraFEST assay). Ahead of the COVID-19 pandemic (2011-2018), the CD4+ T cells of the unexposed donor were collected. Medium was half-exchanged with fresh IL-2 medium on days 3 and 7.

The chain carries TRBV19 and TRBJ1-2, with D uncertain. Sequencing was performed on CD4+ T cells from blood, cultured in vitro. The sequence was collected from a human donor in good health. The CDR3 sequence: CASTKTGINYGYTF. In DNA, the CDR3 is TGTGCCAGTACCAAAACCGGGATTAACTATGGCTACACCTTC.